The present TCR beta chain was sequenced within a study of cytomegalovirus exposure and HLA in healthy donors. V shed 0 bases and J shed 7 bases, with 12 bases lying between them. The germline V gene has CDR1 LGHNA and CDR2 YSLEER. This CDR3 region has 14 residues. Only in-frame clones appear in the TCRdb table, and some are missing; sequencing was by immunoSEQ multiplex PCR. This sample has roughly 180,000 clones, with around nine tenths found just once. The origin of this receptor is a man aged 25-40 years in good health and CMV-seropositive. The sequencing sample was made of PBMCs. The rearrangement links TRBV4-3 to TRBJ1-2; D is unclear. In DNA, the CDR3 is TGCGCCAGCAGCCAAGAAGTTTTGAGTTTTGGCTACACCTTC. Translation gives CASSQEVLSFGYTF.